The clone carrying this T cell receptor beta chain was picked up a small number of times. Its target is unknown. Time point in this sample: week 35, safety follow-up. In every dose of vaccine, 300 ug of mutant IDH1 20-mer peptide was given alongside topical imiquimod. This sample is part of a study of a mutant IDH1 vaccine in newly diagnosed glioma. Study information: Vaccines were begun 4-6 weeks after radiotherapy alone, or with temozolomide cycles. Pretreatment consisted of radiotherapy, temozolomide, or both, with most receiving both. Study conclusions and caveats: Vaccination induced immune responses in around 95% of patients.

TCRdb's table, derived via immunoSEQ multiplex PCR, lists solely in-frame clones and lacks some. This repertoire shows some 33,000 clones, 60% to 85% found once; its top ten account for approximately 8.5%. The V gene lost 0 bases and the J gene lost 0 bases, with 13 bases spanning the gap. The CDR3 length is 17 residues. The V gene's germline CDR1 is SGHRS and CDR2 YFSETQ. The receptor was isolated from a woman aged 25-40 years with glioma. Some clones in this sample may be carry-over from other donors' samples. The genes are TRBV5-1 and TRBJ2-1; D is perhaps TRBD2 (5 bases). The sample was PBMCs, taken from a glioma patient whose treatment included an IDH1 peptide vaccine. CDR3 sequence: CASSLGTSGVSYNEQFF. Here the CDR3 DNA reads TGCGCCAGCAGCTTGGGTACCTCCGGGGTCTCCTACAATGAGCAGTTCTTC. Looking up the rest from reference TRBV5-1 and TRBJ2-1 gives the full variable domain: KAGVTQTPRYLIKTRGQQVTLSCSPISGHRSVSWYQQTPGQGLQFLFEYFSETQRNKGNFPGRFSGRQFSNSRSEMNVSTLELGDSALYLCASSLGTSGVSYNEQFFGPGTRLTVL.